Listed below are T cell receptor beta chains from one sample, sequenced in a study of monozygotic twins with inflammatory bowel disease. TCRdb reprocessed the 5' RACE reads, keeping one entry per CDR3 protein, no DNA. In all, the sample yields around 380,000 distinct CDR3 sequences. Sequencing input: blood. These receptors were obtained from a human donor with ulcerative colitis or Crohn's disease, or a healthy co-twin of an affected twin (not recorded which). Each CDR3 is given with its conserved first and last residue. Each record gives: J gene, V gene, CDR3 protein.

TRBJ1-2 TRBV20-1 CSARDIYRGGVANYGYTF
TRBJ1-2 TRBV6-1 CASSLGQVPLYGYTF
TRBJ2-1 TRBV11-2 CASSLAGGPYEQFF
TRBJ1-2 TRBV27 CASRGQTLYYGYTF
TRBJ2-6 TRBV24-1 CATSQPPGTGLPGANVLTF
TRBJ2-5 TRBV10-3 CAISGGGLETQYF
TRBJ1-4 TRBV6-1 CASSAGTVVLANEKLFF
TRBJ2-7 TRBV9 CASSVGLAGGSYEQYF
TRBJ2-3 TRBV12-3/TRBV12-4 CASSLSGSIDTQYF
TRBJ1-5 TRBV6-2/TRBV6-3 CATWTGEDYQPQHF
TRBJ2-5 TRBV20-1 CSAPRTGWAETQYF
TRBJ2-5 TRBV30 CASTGLAGGYQETQYF
TRBJ2-1 TRBV20-1 CSARTSGGARLF
TRBJ2-7 TRBV14 CASSPLRPGNEQYF
TRBJ2-2 TRBV15 CATSRDKSAGAQNTGELFF
TRBJ2-1 TRBV19 CASSIVEGRRYNEQFF
TRBJ1-5 TRBV5-1 CASSLNGEGNQPQHF
TRBJ2-7 TRBV7-3 CASSPSGTGGVHEQYF
TRBJ1-3 TRBV5-1 CASSLPRTGKAFGNTIYF
TRBJ1-2 TRBV15 CATSVQIGPMSGYTF
TRBJ2-7 TRBV20-1 CSAPGLDTVHEQYF
TRBJ2-7 TRBV28 CASSLIRVHGEQYF
TRBJ2-7 TRBV30 CASDKADRGRSYEQYF
TRBJ1-4 TRBV7-2 CASSPGTGGLKSEKLFF
TRBJ2-7 TRBV5-5 CASSLRRSTSYEQYF
TRBJ1-2 TRBV27 CASSLFGAGGYTF